This T cell receptor beta chain was retrieved from a study of OX40 agonist ivuxolimab in advanced cancers. Profiled with immunoSEQ multiplex PCR; TCRdb holds only in-frame clones, not every one. This sample yields 20,000 or so clones, of which around four fifths are seen a single time; 25% to 35% belongs to the top ten. Study-level findings and limits: Expanded peripheral T cells had an undetermined antigen specificity. On average, CD8+ T cells showed a greater number of expanded clones than CD4+.

V was cut by 2 bases and J by 1 base, with 6 bases left in between. The CDR3 runs 13 residues. The V gene's germline CDR1 is MDHEN and CDR2 SYDVKM. Of note for this clone: No antigen is known for it.

The chain recombines TRBV28 with TRBJ2-7; D gene unclear. Sequencing was performed on CD4+ or CD8+ T cells sorted from blood, taken in a trial of the OX40 agonist ivuxolimab. The TCR sequence derives from an adult with an advanced solid tumor such as melanoma, head and neck, liver or kidney cancer. In DNA, the CDR3 is TGTGCCAGCAGTTTAGGCGGTTCCTACGAGCAGTACTTC. Translation: CASSLGGSYEQYF.